The entry that follows covers one TCR beta chain sequence. Its antigen is not identified. A multiplex PCR was run with 60 Vbeta primers and 13 Jbeta primers. Profiling relied on immunoSEQ multiplex PCR, and the TCRdb table lists in-frame clones only, not all of them. Of hundreds of thousands of clones in the sample, about 87% were seen once. This entry is derived from a study of cytomegalovirus exposure and HLA in healthy donors. Trimming pared 2 bases from V and 5 bases from J, leaving 15 bases between. The CDR3 runs to 16 residues. The germline gives CDR1 SSHAT, CDR2 FNYEAQ (reference sequence). The study, taken as a whole, reports: A later analysis by the authors found several of the most significant clusters apparently linked to common viral pathogens. Specific recognition of CMV antigens was confirmed in vitro for a few chains (all CMV-associated). Later examination showed HLA-associated TCR beta chains had greater clonal expansion than equally common others. HLA restriction was apparent for most CMV-associated TCR beta chains in a later analysis.

Source material: PBMCs. V gene TRBV7-7 combines with J gene TRBJ2-2, with a weak D call TRBD1 (6 bases). This TCR derives from a woman aged 18 to 35 in good health and CMV-seronegative. CDR3 bases: TGTGCCAGCAGCTTAAGACAGGCCTCGTGGACCGGGGAGCTGTTTTTT. Amino acid sequence: CASSLRQASWTGELFF.